This TCR beta chain was recovered during a study of patients and donors after allogeneic stem cell transplantation. This clonotype showed up just a few times. MiXCR was run by TCRdb on the RT-PCR reads, yielding one entry per CDR3 protein. Of more than 850,000 distinct CDR3 sequences in the sample, about 20% are singletons; the top ten hold 6%. Germline-derived CDR1 and CDR2 are SQVTM and ANQGSEA. The CDR3 loop spans 12 amino acids. V was pared by 4 bases and J by 1 base, with 7 bases between. This receptor was identified in a human donor who was either an allogeneic HSCT recipient or a stem cell or donor lymphocyte infusion donor (not recorded which). It is not recorded whose cells these are; they may come from a transplant donor. V and J are TRBV29-1 and TRBJ1-1; D is uncertain. The sequenced sample was blood, either unsorted or a sorted T cell fraction (not recorded which). The CDR3 spells CSVADANTEAFF. CDR3 coding DNA: TGCAGCGTTGCGGACGCGAACACTGAAGCTTTCTTT.